These T cell receptor beta chains were read from a single sample in a study of T cells in Graves' hyperthyroidism and ophthalmopathy. TCRdb called the multiplex PCR reads again in MiXCR, with one record for every CDR3 protein. This table holds roughly 510,000 distinct CDR3 sequences, 46% found once. The sample comprised peripheral blood or thyroid tissue (not recorded which). The receptor source for this set is an adult woman with Graves' disease, either hyperthyroidism or ophthalmopathy (not recorded which). Each CDR3 is given without its conserved first and last residue.

V: TRBV10-3; J: .; CDR3: AIREDRDEQY
V: TRBV4-1; J: TRBJ1-5; CDR3: ASSQDALLGRQPQH
V: TRBV29-1; J: TRBJ2-7; CDR3: SVRQDRYSYEQY
V: TRBV7-9; J: TRBJ1-1; CDR3: ASSHQSNTEAF
V: TRBV7-9; J: TRBJ1-2; CDR3: ASSHVGRESDYGYT
V: TRBV12-3/TRBV12-4; J: TRBJ1-2; CDR3: ASSLANRIYGYT
V: TRBV10-3; J: TRBJ1-2; CDR3: AISVKGAYGYT
V: TRBV11-2; J: TRBJ1-1; CDR3: ASSPVGGFTEAF
V: TRBV9; J: TRBJ1-2; CDR3: ASSGAHSLGYT
V: TRBV20-1; J: TRBJ2-2; CDR3: SAAPTGTSGSEELF
V: TRBV5-5; J: TRBJ2-7; CDR3: ASSFMLTGTGSSYEQY
V: TRBV2; J: TRBJ2-7; CDR3: ASSDQGAGYEQY
V: TRBV20-1; J: TRBJ2-7; CDR3: SAKDYQSSYEQY
V: TRBV28; J: TRBJ2-7; CDR3: ASSPHDRGGHEY
V: TRBV5-1; J: TRBJ2-5; CDR3: ASSFGLGLAGGQETQY
V: TRBV14; J: TRBJ1-1; CDR3: ASGLTGGSWSVTEAF
V: TRBV7-2; J: TRBJ1-1; CDR3: ASSLVGGSNTEAF
V: TRBV20-1; J: TRBJ1-5; CDR3: SAHTGGNQPQH
V: TRBV5-1; J: TRBJ1-4; CDR3: ASSFQGQMGEKLF
V: TRBV10-3; J: TRBJ1-1; CDR3: AISVERNTEAF
V: TRBV30; J: TRBJ1-1; CDR3: AGGQTNTEAF
V: TRBV20-1; J: TRBJ1-5; CDR3: SARADGSNQPQH
V: TRBV15; J: TRBJ1-1; CDR3: ATSRGSGFTEAF
V: TRBV5-1; J: TRBJ2-7; CDR3: ASSLASGNYEQY
V: TRBV6-5; J: TRBJ1-4; CDR3: ASSGTRANEKLF
V: TRBV6-6; J: TRBJ1-2; CDR3: ASSFNRDRDRYT
V: TRBV9; J: TRBJ1-1; CDR3: ASSAQGAAF
V: TRBV12-3/TRBV12-4; J: TRBJ2-7; CDR3: ASSLSGRYEQY
V: TRBV10-1; J: TRBJ1-1; CDR3: ASSDQRGAAAEAF
V: TRBV2; J: TRBJ1-1; CDR3: ARRGVAEAF
V: TRBV12-3/TRBV12-4; J: TRBJ2-2; CDR3: ASSFLTGPRNTGELF
V: TRBV30; J: TRBJ1-6; CDR3: AWGQTGNSPLH
V: TRBV5-6; J: TRBJ2-7; CDR3: ASSPPTGVYEQY
V: TRBV29-1; J: TRBJ1-1; CDR3: SECRGPLCAF
V: TRBV24-1; J: TRBJ2-5; CDR3: ATSDEGTSVQTQY
V: TRBV29-1; J: .; CDR3: SVDPGTGRLAGIDEQF
V: TRBV7-2; J: TRBJ2-7; CDR3: ASSSLAGDPYEQY
V: TRBV5-1; J: TRBJ2-7; CDR3: ASSWEPPGEQY
V: TRBV6-5; J: TRBJ1-1; CDR3: ASSYGPNMNTEAF
V: TRBV7-9; J: TRBJ2-7; CDR3: ASSPWTEDYEQY
V: TRBV29-1; J: TRBJ1-1; CDR3: SAAGQGDTEAF
V: TRBV28; J: TRBJ2-6; CDR3: ASRGQGANVLT
V: TRBV9; J: TRBJ1-2; CDR3: ASSLPGGGFYGYT
V: TRBV4-1; J: TRBJ1-6; CDR3: ASSQDRITGINSPLH
V: TRBV7-9; J: TRBJ1-1; CDR3: ASSPQQGATEAF